This entry features one T cell receptor (beta chain) sequence. The antigen is undetermined. Unique molecular identifiers had been added to the TCR beta cDNA libraries. The T cell input of about 0.9 to 11 million gave about 470,000 cDNA molecules. TCRdb reanalysed the PCR reads using MiXCR and keeps one entry per CDR3 protein. The table lists around 770,000 distinct CDR3 sequences, about 43% of them singletons. CDR1 is SQVTM and CDR2 is ANQGSEA in the germline V gene. With V trimmed by 3 bases and J by 2 bases, 8 bases remained unmatched. The CDR3 has 15 residues. This entry is derived from a study of post-analysis software for immune sequencing data. Broader study findings: Patients used several TRBV segments, including TRBV5-6, TRBV5-1 and TRBV20-1, more often than controls.

Material: blood. The clonotype comes from a girl between 10 and 17 years old with multiple sclerosis. This chain joins TRBV29-1 and TRBJ2-3; 7 positions agree with TRBD2. The CDR3 DNA reads as TGCAGCGTTGATAGCCTACGGGACTACACAGATACGCAGTATTTT. Translating gives CSVDSLRDYTDTQYF.